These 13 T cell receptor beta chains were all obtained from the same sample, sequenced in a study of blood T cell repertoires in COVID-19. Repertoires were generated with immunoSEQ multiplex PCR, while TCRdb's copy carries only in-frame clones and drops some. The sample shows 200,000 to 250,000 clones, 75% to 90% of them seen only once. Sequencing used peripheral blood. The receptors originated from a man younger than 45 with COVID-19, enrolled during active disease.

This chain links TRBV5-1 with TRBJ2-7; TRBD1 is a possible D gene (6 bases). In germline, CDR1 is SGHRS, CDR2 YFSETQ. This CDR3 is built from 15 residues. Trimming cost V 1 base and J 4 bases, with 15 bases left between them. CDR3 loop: CASSLSTVDSYEQYF. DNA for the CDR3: TGCGCCAGCAGCTTGTCAACGGTGGACAGTTACGAGCAGTACTTC.

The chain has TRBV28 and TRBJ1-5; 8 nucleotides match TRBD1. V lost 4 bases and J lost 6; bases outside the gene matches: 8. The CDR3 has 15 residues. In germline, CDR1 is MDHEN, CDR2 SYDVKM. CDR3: CASSSFSGGSQPQHF. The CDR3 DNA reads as TGTGCCAGCAGTTCCTTCTCAGGGGGCAGTCAGCCCCAGCATTTT.

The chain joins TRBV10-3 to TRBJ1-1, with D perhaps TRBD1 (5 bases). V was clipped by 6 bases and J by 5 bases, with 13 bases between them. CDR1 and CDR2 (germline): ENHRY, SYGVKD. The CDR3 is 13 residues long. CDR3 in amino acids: CAISTSRTTEAFF. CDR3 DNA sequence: TGTGCCATCAGCACTTCGAGGACAACTGAAGCTTTCTTT.

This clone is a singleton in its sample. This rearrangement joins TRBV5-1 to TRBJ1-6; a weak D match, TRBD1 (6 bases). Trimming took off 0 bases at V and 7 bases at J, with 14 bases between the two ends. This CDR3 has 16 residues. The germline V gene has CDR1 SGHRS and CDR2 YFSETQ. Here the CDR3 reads CASSLVRDIGNSPLHF. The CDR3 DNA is TGCGCCAGCAGCTTGGTTCGGGACATAGGGAATTCACCCCTCCACTTT.

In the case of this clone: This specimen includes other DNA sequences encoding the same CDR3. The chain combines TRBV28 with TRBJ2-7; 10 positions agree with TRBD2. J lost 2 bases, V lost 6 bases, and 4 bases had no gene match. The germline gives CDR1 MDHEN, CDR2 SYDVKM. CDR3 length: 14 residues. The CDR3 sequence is CASRGSGGTYEQYF. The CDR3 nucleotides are TGTGCCAGCAGGGGTAGCGGGGGGACCTACGAGCAGTACTTC.

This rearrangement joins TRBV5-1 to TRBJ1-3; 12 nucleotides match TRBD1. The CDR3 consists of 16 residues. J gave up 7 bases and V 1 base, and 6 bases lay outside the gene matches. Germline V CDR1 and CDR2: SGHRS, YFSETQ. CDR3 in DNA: TGCGCCAGCAGCTTGACTCCGGGACAGGGGGCTAACACCATATATTTT. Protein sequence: CASSLTPGQGANTIYF.

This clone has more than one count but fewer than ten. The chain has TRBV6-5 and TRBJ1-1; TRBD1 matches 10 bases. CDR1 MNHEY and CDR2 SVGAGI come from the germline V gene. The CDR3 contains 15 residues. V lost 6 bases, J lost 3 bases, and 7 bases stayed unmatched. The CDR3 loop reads CASSWTGTGDTEAFF. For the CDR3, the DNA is TGTGCCAGCAGCTGGACCGGGACAGGGGACACTGAAGCTTTCTTT.

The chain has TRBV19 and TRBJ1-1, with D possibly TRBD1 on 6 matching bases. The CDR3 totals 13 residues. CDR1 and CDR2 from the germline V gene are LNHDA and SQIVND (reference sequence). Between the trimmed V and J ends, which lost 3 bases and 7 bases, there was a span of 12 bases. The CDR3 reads CASSIQGRGEAFF. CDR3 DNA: TGTGCCAGTAGTATTCAGGGGAGGGGTGAAGCTTTCTTT.

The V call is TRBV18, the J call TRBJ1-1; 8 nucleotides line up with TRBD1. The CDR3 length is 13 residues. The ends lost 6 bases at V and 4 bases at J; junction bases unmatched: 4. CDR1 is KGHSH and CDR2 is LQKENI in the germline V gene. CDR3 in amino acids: CASSIDRGTEAFF. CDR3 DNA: TGTGCCAGCTCGATTGACAGGGGCACTGAAGCTTTCTTT.

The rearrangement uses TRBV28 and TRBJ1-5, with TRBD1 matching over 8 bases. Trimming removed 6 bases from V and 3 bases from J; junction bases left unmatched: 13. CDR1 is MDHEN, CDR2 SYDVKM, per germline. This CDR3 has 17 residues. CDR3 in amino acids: CASSRDRRLVNNQPQHF. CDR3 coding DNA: TGTGCCAGCAGCCGGGACAGGAGATTGGTGAACAATCAGCCCCAGCATTTT.

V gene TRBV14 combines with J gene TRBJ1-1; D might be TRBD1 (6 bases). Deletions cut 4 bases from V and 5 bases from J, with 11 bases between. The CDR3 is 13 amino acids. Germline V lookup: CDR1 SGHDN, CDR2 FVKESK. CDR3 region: CASSRTTGTEAFF. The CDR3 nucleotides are TGTGCCAGCAGCCGCACAACAGGGACTGAAGCTTTCTTT.

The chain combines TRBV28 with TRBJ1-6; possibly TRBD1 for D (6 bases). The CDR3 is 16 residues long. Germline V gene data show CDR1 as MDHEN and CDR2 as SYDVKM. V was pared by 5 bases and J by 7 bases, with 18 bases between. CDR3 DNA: TGTGCCAGCAGTCCAGACAGGTCTCGATACAATTCACCCCTCCACTTT. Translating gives CASSPDRSRYNSPLHF.

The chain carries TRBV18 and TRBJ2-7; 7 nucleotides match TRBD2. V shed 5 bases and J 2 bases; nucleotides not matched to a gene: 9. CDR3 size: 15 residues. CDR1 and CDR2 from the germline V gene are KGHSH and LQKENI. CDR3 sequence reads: CASSSPGLRPYEQYF. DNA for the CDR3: TGTGCCAGCTCATCTCCGGGACTAAGGCCCTACGAGCAGTACTTC.